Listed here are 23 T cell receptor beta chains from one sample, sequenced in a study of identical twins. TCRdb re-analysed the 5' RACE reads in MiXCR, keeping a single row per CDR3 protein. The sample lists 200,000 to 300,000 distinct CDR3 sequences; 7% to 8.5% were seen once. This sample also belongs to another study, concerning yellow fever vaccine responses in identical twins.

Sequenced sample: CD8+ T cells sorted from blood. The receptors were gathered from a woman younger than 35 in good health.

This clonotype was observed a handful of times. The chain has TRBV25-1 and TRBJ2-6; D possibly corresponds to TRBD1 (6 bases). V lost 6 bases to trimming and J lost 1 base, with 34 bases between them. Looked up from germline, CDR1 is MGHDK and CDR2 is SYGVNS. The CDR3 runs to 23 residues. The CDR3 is CASSTLRIRGPGELSSGANVLTF. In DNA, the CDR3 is TGTGCCAGCAGCACCTTGCGTATCAGGGGACCAGGGGAACTCTCGTCTGGGGCCAACGTCCTGACTTTC.

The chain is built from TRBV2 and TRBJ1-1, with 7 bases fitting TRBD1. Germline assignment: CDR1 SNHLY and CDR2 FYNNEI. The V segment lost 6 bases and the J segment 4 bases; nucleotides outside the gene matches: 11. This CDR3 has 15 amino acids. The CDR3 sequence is CASSDSPTGPTEAFF. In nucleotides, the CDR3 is TGTGCCAGCAGCGACTCGCCGACAGGGCCCACTGAAGCTTTCTTT. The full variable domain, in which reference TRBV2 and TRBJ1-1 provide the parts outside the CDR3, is EPEVTQTPSHQVTQMGQEVILRCVPISNHLYFYWYRQILGQKVEFLVSFYNNEISEKSEIFDDQFSVERPDGSNFTLKIRSTKLEDSAMYFCASSDSPTGPTEAFFGQGTRLTVV.

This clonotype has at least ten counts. The CDR3 sequence is CASREQSGGYNEQFF. CDR3 nucleotide sequence: TGTGCCAGCAGGGAACAAAGCGGGGGATACAATGAGCAGTTCTTC. J is TRBJ2-1 and V is TRBV2; 8 bases are shared with TRBD2. CDR3 length: 15 amino acids. Trimming took 6 bases from V and 4 from J; bases not matched to a gene: 8. The V gene's germline CDR1 is SNHLY and CDR2 FYNNEI. Combining the CDR3 with reference TRBV2 and TRBJ2-1 gives the whole variable domain EPEVTQTPSHQVTQMGQEVILRCVPISNHLYFYWYRQILGQKVEFLVSFYNNEISEKSEIFDDQFSVERPDGSNFTLKIRSTKLEDSAMYFCASREQSGGYNEQFFGPGTRLTVL.

CDR3 DNA sequence: TGCAGTGCTCCGGGACAGGGGCTCCACGAGCAGTACTTC. The encoded protein is CSAPGQGLHEQYF. The chain is built from TRBV20-1 and TRBJ2-7, with 10 nucleotides matching TRBD1. CDR1 and CDR2 (germline): DFQATT, SNEGSKA (reference sequence). Unmatched junction bases numbered 6, after V lost 5 bases and J lost 5 bases. This CDR3 region has 13 residues.

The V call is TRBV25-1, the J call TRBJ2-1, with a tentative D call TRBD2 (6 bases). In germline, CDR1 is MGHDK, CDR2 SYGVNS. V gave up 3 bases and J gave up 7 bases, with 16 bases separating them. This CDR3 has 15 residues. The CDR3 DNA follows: TGTGCCAGCAGTGATTGGGCTAGCGAGCAAAATGAGCAGTTCTTC. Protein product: CASSDWASEQNEQFF.

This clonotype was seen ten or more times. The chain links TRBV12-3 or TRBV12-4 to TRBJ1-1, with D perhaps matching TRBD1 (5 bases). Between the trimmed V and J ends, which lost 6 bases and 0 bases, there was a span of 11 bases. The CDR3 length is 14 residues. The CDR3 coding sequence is TGTGCCAGCAGCTCGGGGCAGTTGAACACTGAAGCTTTCTTT. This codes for CASSSGQLNTEAFF.

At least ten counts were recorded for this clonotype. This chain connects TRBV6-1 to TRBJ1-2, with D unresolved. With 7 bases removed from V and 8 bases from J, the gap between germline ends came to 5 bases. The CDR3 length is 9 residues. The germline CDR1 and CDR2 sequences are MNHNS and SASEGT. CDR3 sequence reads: CASNAGYTF. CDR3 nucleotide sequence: TGTGCCAGCAATGCGGGCTACACCTTC.

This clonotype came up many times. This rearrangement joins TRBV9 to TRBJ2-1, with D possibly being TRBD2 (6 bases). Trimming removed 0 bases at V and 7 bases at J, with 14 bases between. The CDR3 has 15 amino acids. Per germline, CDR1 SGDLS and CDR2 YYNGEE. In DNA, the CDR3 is TGTGCCAGCAGCGTAGCTGGGGGGATGGGGAATGAGCAGTTCTTC. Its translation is CASSVAGGMGNEQFF.

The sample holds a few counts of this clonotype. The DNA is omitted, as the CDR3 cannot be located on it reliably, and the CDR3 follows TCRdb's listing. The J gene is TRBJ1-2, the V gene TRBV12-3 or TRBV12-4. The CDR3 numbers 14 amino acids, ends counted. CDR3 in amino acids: CASSLVMGIYGYTF.

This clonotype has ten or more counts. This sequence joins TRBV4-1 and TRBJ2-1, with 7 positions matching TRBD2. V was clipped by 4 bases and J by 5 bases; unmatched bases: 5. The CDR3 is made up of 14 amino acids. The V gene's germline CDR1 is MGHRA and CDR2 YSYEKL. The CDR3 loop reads CASSPGTTNNEQFF. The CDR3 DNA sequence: TGCGCCAGCAGCCCCGGGACTACTAACAATGAGCAGTTCTTC.

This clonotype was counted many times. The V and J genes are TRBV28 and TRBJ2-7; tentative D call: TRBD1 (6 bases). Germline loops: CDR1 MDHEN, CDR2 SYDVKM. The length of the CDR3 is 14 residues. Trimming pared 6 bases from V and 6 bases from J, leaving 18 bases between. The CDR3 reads CASSYRVVNGEQYF. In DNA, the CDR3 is TGTGCCAGCAGCTACAGGGTGGTAAACGGCGAGCAGTACTTC.

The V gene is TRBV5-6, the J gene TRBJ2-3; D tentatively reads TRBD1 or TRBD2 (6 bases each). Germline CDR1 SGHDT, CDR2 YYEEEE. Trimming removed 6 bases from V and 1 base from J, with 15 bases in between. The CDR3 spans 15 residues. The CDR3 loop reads CASTRWGAGTDTQYF. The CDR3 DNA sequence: TGTGCCAGCACCCGCTGGGGGGCCGGCACAGATACGCAGTATTTT. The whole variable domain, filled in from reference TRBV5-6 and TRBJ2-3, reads DAGVTQSPTHLIKTRGQQVTLRCSPKSGHDTVSWYQQALGQGPQFIFQYYEEEERQRGNFPDRFSGHQFPNYSSELNVNALLLGDSALYLCASTRWGAGTDTQYFGPGTRLTVL.

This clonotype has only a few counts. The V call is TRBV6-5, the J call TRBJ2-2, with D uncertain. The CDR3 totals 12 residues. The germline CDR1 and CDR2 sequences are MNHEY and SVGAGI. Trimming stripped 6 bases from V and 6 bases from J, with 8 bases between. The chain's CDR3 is CASSKTPGELFF. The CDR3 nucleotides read TGTGCCAGCAGCAAGACACCCGGGGAGCTGTTTTTT.

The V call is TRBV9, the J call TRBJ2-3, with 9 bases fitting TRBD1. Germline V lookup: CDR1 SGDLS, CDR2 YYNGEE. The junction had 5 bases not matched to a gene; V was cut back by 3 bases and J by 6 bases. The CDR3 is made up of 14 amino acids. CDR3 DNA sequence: TGTGCCAGCAGCGGATCCGGGACAGGGGATACGCAGTATTTT. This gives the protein CASSGSGTGDTQYF.

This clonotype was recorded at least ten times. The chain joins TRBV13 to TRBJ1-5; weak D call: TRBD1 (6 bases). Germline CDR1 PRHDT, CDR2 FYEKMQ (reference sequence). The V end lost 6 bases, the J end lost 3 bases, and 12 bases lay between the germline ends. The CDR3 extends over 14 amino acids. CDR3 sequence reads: CASSQRQVNQPQHF. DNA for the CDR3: TGTGCCAGCAGTCAACGACAGGTCAATCAGCCCCAGCATTTT.

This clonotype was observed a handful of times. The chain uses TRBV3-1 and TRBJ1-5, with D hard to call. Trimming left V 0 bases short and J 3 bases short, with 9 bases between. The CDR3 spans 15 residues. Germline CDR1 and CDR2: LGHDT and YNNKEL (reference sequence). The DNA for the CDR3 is TGTGCCAGCAGCCAAGATATAGGGTACAATCAGCCCCAGCATTTT. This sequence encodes CASSQDIGYNQPQHF.

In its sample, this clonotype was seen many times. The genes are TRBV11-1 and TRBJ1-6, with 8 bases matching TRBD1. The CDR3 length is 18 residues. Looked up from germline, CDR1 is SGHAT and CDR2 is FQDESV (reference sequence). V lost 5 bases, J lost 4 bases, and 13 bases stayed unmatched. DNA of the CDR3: TGTGCCAGCAGCGACAGGGGAGGGGAAGTATTTTATAATTCACCCCTCCACTTT. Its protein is CASSDRGGEVFYNSPLHF.

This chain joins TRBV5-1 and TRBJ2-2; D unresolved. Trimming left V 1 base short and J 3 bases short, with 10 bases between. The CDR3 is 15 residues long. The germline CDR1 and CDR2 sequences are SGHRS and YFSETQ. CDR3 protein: CASSLMGPDTGELFF. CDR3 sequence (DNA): TGCGCCAGCAGCTTGATGGGTCCGGACACCGGGGAGCTGTTTTTT.

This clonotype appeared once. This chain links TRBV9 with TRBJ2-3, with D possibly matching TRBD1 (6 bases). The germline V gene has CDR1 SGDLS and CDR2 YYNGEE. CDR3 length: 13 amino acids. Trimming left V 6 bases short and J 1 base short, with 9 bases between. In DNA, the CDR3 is TGTGCCAGCACTCCAGGGGGCACAGATACGCAGTATTTT. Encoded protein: CASTPGGTDTQYF.

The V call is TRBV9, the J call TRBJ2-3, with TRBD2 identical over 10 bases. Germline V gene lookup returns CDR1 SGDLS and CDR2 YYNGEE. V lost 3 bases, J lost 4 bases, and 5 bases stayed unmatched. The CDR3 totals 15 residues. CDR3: CASSASGRAPDTQYF. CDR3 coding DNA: TGTGCCAGCAGCGCAAGCGGGAGGGCCCCAGATACGCAGTATTTT. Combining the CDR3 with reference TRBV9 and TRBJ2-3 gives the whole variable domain DSGVTQTPKHLITATGQRVTLRCSPRSGDLSVYWYQQSLDQGLQFLIQYYNGEERAKGNILERFSAQQFPDLHSELNLSSLELGDSALYFCASSASGRAPDTQYFGPGTRLTVL.

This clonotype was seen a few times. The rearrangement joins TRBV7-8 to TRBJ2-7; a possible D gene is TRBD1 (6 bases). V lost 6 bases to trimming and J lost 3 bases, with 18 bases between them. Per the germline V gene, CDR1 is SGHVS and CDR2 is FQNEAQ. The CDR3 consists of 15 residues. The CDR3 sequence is CASRRGVGTNYEQYF. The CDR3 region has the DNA TGTGCCAGCAGACGAGGGGTCGGGACAAACTACGAGCAGTACTTC. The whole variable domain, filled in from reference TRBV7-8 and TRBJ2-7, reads GAGVSQSPRYKVAKRGQDVALRCDPISGHVSLFWYQQALGQGPEFLTYFQNEAQLDKSGLPSDRFFAERPEGSVSTLKIQRTQQEDSAVYLCASRRGVGTNYEQYFGPGTRLTVT.

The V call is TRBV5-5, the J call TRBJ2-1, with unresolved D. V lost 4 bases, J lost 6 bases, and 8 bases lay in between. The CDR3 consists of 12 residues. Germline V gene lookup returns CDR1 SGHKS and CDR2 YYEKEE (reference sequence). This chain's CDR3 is CASSPWVNEQFF. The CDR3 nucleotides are TGTGCCAGCAGCCCTTGGGTCAATGAGCAGTTCTTC.

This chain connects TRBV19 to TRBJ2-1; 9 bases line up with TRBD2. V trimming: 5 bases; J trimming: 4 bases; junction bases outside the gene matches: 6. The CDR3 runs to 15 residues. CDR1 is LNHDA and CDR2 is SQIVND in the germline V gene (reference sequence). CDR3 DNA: TGTGCCAGTAGTGGGCTAGCGGGATCGTACAATGAGCAGTTCTTC. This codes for CASSGLAGSYNEQFF.